This T cell receptor (beta chain) was identified during a study of PD-L1 blockade in urothelial cancer. The overall study: When patients started atezolizumab around 2014, it was given at 1,200 mg intravenously every 3 weeks.

Sequencing used immunoSEQ multiplex PCR; TCRdb keeps in-frame clones, though not all of them. The top ten clones hold almost 3% of a sample with around 30,000 clones, roughly 80% of them seen once. Time point of the sample: peripheral blood 6 weeks after treatment start. The CDR3 runs 15 residues. Looked up from germline, CDR1 is LNHDA and CDR2 is SQIVND (reference sequence). V was clipped by 5 bases and J by 7 bases; unmatched bases: 8. Material: PBMCs, obtained around atezolizumab (anti-PD-L1) treatment. V and J are TRBV19 and TRBJ1-6, with 7 nucleotides matching TRBD1. This TCR was sampled from a man aged 65 to 79 with urothelial cancer. CDR3 DNA sequence: TGTGCCAGTAGTTTGGGGGGACAGACAAATTCACCCCTCCACTTT. It codes for CASSLGGQTNSPLHF.